This T cell receptor (beta chain) was captured by sequencing in a study of molecular identifiers for immune sequencing clone quantification. TCRdb processed the PCR reads anew with MiXCR; each CDR3 protein has one entry. The sample records roughly 300,000 distinct CDR3 sequences, roughly 24% being singletons. The CDR3 contains 14 residues. Trimming pared 1 base from V and 2 bases from J, leaving 6 bases between. The sequenced sample was naive CD8+ T cells from blood, with Jurkat cell RNA spiked in. Subset noted: FACS-sorted CD8+CD4-CCR7+CD45RA+ naive T cells. The TCR originated in a human donor in good health. Some libraries in this study had Jurkat cell RNA spiked in. The gene calls are TRBV12-3 or TRBV12-4 and TRBJ1-5; D is uncertain. The CDR3 region has the DNA TGTGCCAGCAGTTTAGGGGCAGGCAATCAGCCCCAGCATTTT. It yields the protein CASSLGAGNQPQHF.